Listed below are T cell receptor beta chains from one sample, sequenced in a study of regulatory T cells in long-lasting Graves disease. TCRdb recomputed calls from the multiplex PCR reads with MiXCR, one row per CDR3 protein. The sample yields approximately 350,000 distinct CDR3 sequences, 16% seen once. The same sample was also used in a study of T cells in Graves' hyperthyroidism and ophthalmopathy.

Source: peripheral blood mononuclear cells (PBMCs), taken at new diagnosis, from a patient treated with antithyroid drugs. The receptors were sampled from a middle-aged man with Graves disease. CDR3s include the opening cysteine and the closing phenylalanine or tryptophan. The D gene is left open where the match is weak. The listing skips clone size in some rows; elsewhere it reads once, few, many or a size class.

d_call	v_call	clone_size	j_call	cdr3_nt	cdr3_aa
-	TRBV7-2	many	TRBJ2-2	TGTGCCAGCAGCCCTCTGGCCGGGGAGCTGTTTTTT	CASSPLAGELFF
-	TRBV5-1	few	TRBJ1-2	TGCGCCAGCAGCTTTGCCGGAACTAACTATGGCTACACCTTC	CASSFAGTNYGYTF
TRBD2	TRBV12-3/TRBV12-4	few	TRBJ2-3	TGTGCCAGCAGTTTAGCAACTTCCGCGGGGGGGCTCGGAGATACGCAGTATTTT	CASSLATSAGGLGDTQYF
-	TRBV11-2	many	TRBJ1-6	TGTGCCAGCAGCTTAGCAGGGAAGGGTTCACCCCTCCACTTT	CASSLAGKGSPLHF
-	TRBV5-1	many	TRBJ2-6	TGCGCCAGCAGCTTGGCCACTGGGGCCAACGTCCTGACTTTC	CASSLATGANVLTF
-	TRBV12-3/TRBV12-4	many	TRBJ2-3	TGTGCCAGCAGCGCTTCTCTCAGAGGGGGTCGGACAGATACGCAGTATTTT	CASSASLRGGRTDTQYF
-	TRBV20-1	-	TRBJ2-6	TGCAGTGCTAGAGTTCGTGGGGACTCTGGGGCCAACGTCCTGACTTTC	CSARVRGDSGANVLTF
-	TRBV11-3	many	TRBJ2-2	TGTGCCAGCAGCTTACGGGGCCACACCGGGGAGCTGTTTTTT	CASSLRGHTGELFF
-	TRBV20-1	few	TRBJ1-3	TGCAGTGCTACTCGCGTACAGGGTTCCCCTGGAAACACCATATATTTT	CSATRVQGSPGNTIYF
-	TRBV7-2	few	TRBJ1-1	TGTGCCAGCAGCTTAGGGGGGGCGGACACTGAAGCTTTCTTT	CASSLGGADTEAFF
-	TRBV6-2/TRBV6-3	-	TRBJ2-1	TGTGCCAGCAGTTACCCTCCCGCGGGCGAGGATGAGCAGTTCTTC	CASSYPPAGEDEQFF
TRBD1	TRBV7-2	many	TRBJ2-3	TGTGCCAGCGCTAGGGACAGGGCCACAGATACGCAGTATTTT	CASARDRATDTQYF
-	TRBV7-3	few	TRBJ2-2	TGTGCCAGCAGCTCGCGCCCGGGGGAGCTGTTTTTT	CASSSRPGELFF
-	TRBV30	-	TRBJ1-2	TGTGCCTGGAGTGTCGACTTCGGGGTTGGCTACACCTTC	CAWSVDFGVGYTF
-	TRBV19	-	TRBJ1-2	TGTGCCAGTAGTATCACTTCGAGTATGGCGTATGGCTACACCTTC	CASSITSSMAYGYTF
TRBD1	TRBV5-1	many	TRBJ1-5	TGCGCCAGCAGCTTGTACAGGGGTGGAGGGTCCAATCAGCCCCAGCATTTT	CASSLYRGGGSNQPQHF
TRBD1	TRBV2	-	TRBJ2-7	TGTGCCAGCAGCCGGGGACAGGCGACCTACGAGCAGTACTTC	CASSRGQATYEQYF
TRBD1	TRBV7-9	few	TRBJ1-2	TGTGCCAGCAGCCCCACGACCACGACAGGGATCTATGGCTACACCTTC	CASSPTTTTGIYGYTF
TRBD2	TRBV7-2	many	TRBJ2-3	TGTGCCAGCAGCACGATACCTAGCGGGGGACTAGATACGCAGTATTTT	CASSTIPSGGLDTQYF
TRBD2	TRBV20-1	-	TRBJ2-2	TGCAGTGCTAGTGACCGCTGGCGGGGGGGAGGCACCGGGGAGCTGTTTTTT	CSASDRWRGGGTGELFF
-	TRBV5-4	-	TRBJ1-4	TGTGCCAGCAGCCCCGACAGTAATAATGAAAAACTGTTTTTT	CASSPDSNNEKLFF
-	TRBV20-1	many	TRBJ1-1	TGCAGTGCTAGAGATATTGGTCAGGGGAACACTGAAGCTTTCTTT	CSARDIGQGNTEAFF
-	TRBV4-1	many	TRBJ1-5	TGCGCCAGCAGCCCCACCAAGACAAGCAATCAGCCCCAGCATTTT	CASSPTKTSNQPQHF
TRBD1	TRBV27	many	TRBJ1-4	TGTGCCAGCAGTTGGTCCAGGGGGGACGGACCTAATGAAAAACTGTTTTTT	CASSWSRGDGPNEKLFF
-	TRBV3-1	many	TRBJ1-1	TGTGCCAGCAGCCAAATGCGGGGATCCACTGAAGCTTTCTTT	CASSQMRGSTEAFF
TRBD2	TRBV24-1	many	TRBJ2-5	TGTGCCACCAGTGACCGCGGGGGAACCTGGGAGACCCAGTACTTC	CATSDRGGTWETQYF
-	TRBV7-2	many	TRBJ2-3	TGTGCCAGCAGCCTGGGCTTAGTTGATACGCAGTATTTT	CASSLGLVDTQYF
TRBD1	TRBV10-3	-	TRBJ1-2	TGTGCCATCAGTGAGTCTTCTGCAGGGACAGTTAACTATGGCTACACCTTC	CAISESSAGTVNYGYTF
-	TRBV7-2	many	TRBJ1-5	TGTGCCAGCAGCTTATATCGGCGGAGTAATCAGCCCCAGCATTTT	CASSLYRRSNQPQHF
-	TRBV4-1	-	TRBJ1-5	TGCGCCAGCAGCCGAGGGACCGAGGTAGGGGCCCAGCATTTT	CASSRGTEVGAQHF
-	TRBV27	-	TRBJ1-1	TGTGCCAGCAGTTTCAACGACAGGAACACTGAAGCTTTCTTT	CASSFNDRNTEAFF
TRBD2	TRBV28	many	TRBJ2-5	TGTGCCAGCAGTTTGGGAGGGGCTAGCGGGGATGAAGAGACCCAGTACTTC	CASSLGGASGDEETQYF
TRBD1	TRBV6-9	few	TRBJ1-2	TGTGCCAGCAGTTATTCCGCTGGGCAGGGGGGGAATGGCTACACCTTC	CASSYSAGQGGNGYTF
-	TRBV12-3/TRBV12-4	once	TRBJ1-5	TGTGCCAGCAGTCGGGCCAGCCCCCAGCATTTT	CASSRASPQHF
-	TRBV28	many	TRBJ2-4	TGTGCCAGCAGGCATCTGGGGATGGCCAAAAACATTCAGTACTTC	CASRHLGMAKNIQYF
-	TRBV19	-	TRBJ1-5	TGTGCCAGTAGTATGATAGGGATGGGCAATCAGCCCCAGCATTTT	CASSMIGMGNQPQHF
-	TRBV27	few	TRBJ1-6	TGTGCCAGCAGTTTAACGGGTCGGTCCCTCCACTTT	CASSLTGRSLHF
-	TRBV11-3	many	TRBJ2-3	TGTGCCAGCAGCTTAGTGTACTTCGGGGGCTCCGCGGACTATACGCAGTATTTT	CASSLVYFGGSADYTQYF
TRBD2	TRBV6-1	-	TRBJ2-1	TGTGCCAGCAGTGCGGCGGGGGACCTTGGGGAGCAGTTCTTC	CASSAAGDLGEQFF
TRBD2	TRBV12-5	few	TRBJ2-1	TGTGCTAGTGGTTGGAAACTAGCGGGGGCCTTTAACTCCTACAATGAGCAGTTCTTC	CASGWKLAGAFNSYNEQFF
-	TRBV5-1	-	TRBJ2-7	TGCGCCAGCAGCCCGAGGCAGGGGAACTACGAGCAGTACTTC	CASSPRQGNYEQYF
-	TRBV28	few	TRBJ1-6	TGTGCCAGCAGGGGTTCTGTTCGGGTATCGAGGAATTCACCCCTCCACTTT	CASRGSVRVSRNSPLHF
-	TRBV12-3/TRBV12-4	many	TRBJ2-3	TGTGCCAGCGCCGCACTCCGGGGGACAGATACGCAGTATTTT	CASAALRGTDTQYF
-	TRBV20-1	-	TRBJ2-1	TGCAGTGCTTGTTCGGCCGACTACAATGAGCAGTTCTTC	CSACSADYNEQFF
TRBD1	TRBV5-1	many	TRBJ2-3	TGCGCCAGCAGCGTGACAGGGGAGCTAGGAGATACGCAGTATTTT	CASSVTGELGDTQYF
-	TRBV2	many	TRBJ2-3	TGTGCCAGTCTCAAGGGAGATACGCAGTATTTT	CASLKGDTQYF
TRBD1	TRBV5-1	many	TRBJ1-1	TGCGCCAGCAAGCAGGGGGGAGGCACTGAAGCTTTCTTT	CASKQGGGTEAFF
-	TRBV7-3	many	TRBJ2-1	TGTGCCAGCAGCTTAACGGTAGGAAATGAGCAGTTCTTC	CASSLTVGNEQFF
TRBD1	TRBV12-3/TRBV12-4	many	TRBJ2-1	TGTGCCAGCAGGCCGGGACAGGGCGGTAATGAGCAGTTCTTC	CASRPGQGGNEQFF
-	TRBV9	many	TRBJ2-3	TGTGCCAGCAGCGCCCGCGGTGGGACAGATACGCAGTATTTT	CASSARGGTDTQYF
-	TRBV9	few	TRBJ1-3	TGTGCCAGCAGCTTCCGGGGGGATGGTGGAAACACCATATATTTT	CASSFRGDGGNTIYF
TRBD1	TRBV12-3/TRBV12-4	few	TRBJ2-2	TGTGCCAGCAGTTCCCGACAGGGAACCGGGGAGCTGTTTTTT	CASSSRQGTGELFF
TRBD1	TRBV2	-	TRBJ1-3	TGTGCCAGCAGTGGGGACAGAACTGGAAACACCATATATTTT	CASSGDRTGNTIYF
-	TRBV29-1	many	TRBJ2-1	TGCATGCGCGTCACAGGGTCGTCTAGCGAGGAGCAGTTATCGCAGTTCTTC	CMRVTGSSSEEQLSQFF
-	TRBV5-1	many	TRBJ1-1	TGCGCCAGCTACTTGGGGGAGACAGGCCGCACTGAAGCTTTCTTT	CASYLGETGRTEAFF